This entry lists 19 T cell receptor beta chains sequenced from one sample in a study of metastatic and nonmetastatic thyroid tumors. None of the patients had undergone any treatment ahead of thyroid surgery. TCRdb re-analyzed the PCR reads through MiXCR. The data show tens of thousands of clones, 20% to 25% seen once. Sequenced sample: blood. The receptors come from a female donor with papillary thyroid cancer or a benign thyroid nodule (not recorded which). Some clones in this sample may be carry-over from other donors' samples.

The chain links TRBV19 to TRBJ2-7, with 9 nucleotides matching TRBD2. J was trimmed by 1 base and V by 5 bases; bases with no gene match: 6. The CDR3 is 15 residues long. Germline V gene data show CDR1 as LNHDA and CDR2 as SQIVND (reference sequence). CDR3 in DNA: TGTGCCAGTAGTTGGACTAGCGAGAAATCCTACGAGCAGTACTTC. Translation: CASSWTSEKSYEQYF. Complete variable domain (other parts from reference TRBV19 and TRBJ2-7): DGGITQSPKYLFRKEGQNVTLSCEQNLNHDAMYWYRQDPGQGLRLIYYSQIVNDFQKGDIAEGYSVSREKKESFPLTVTSAQKNPTAFYLCASSWTSEKSYEQYFGPGTRLTVT.

The chain has TRBV27 and TRBJ2-3; D perhaps matches TRBD1 (5 bases). The CDR3 covers 15 residues. The germline V gene has CDR1 MNHEY and CDR2 SMNVEV (reference sequence). V lost 4 bases and J 0 bases, leaving 11 bases between the germline ends. CDR3 nucleotide sequence: TGTGCCAGCAGTTCGGACATATCTAGCACAGATACGCAGTATTTT. The encoded protein is CASSSDISSTDTQYF.

This clone was recorded at least ten times. The chain couples TRBV4-1 to TRBJ2-1; TRBD1 or TRBD2 may be the D gene (5 bases each). The CDR3 extends over 14 amino acids. Germline V gene lookup returns CDR1 MGHRA and CDR2 YSYEKL. Trimming took 0 bases from V and 4 from J, leaving 7 bases between them. The CDR3 bases are TGCGCCAGCAGCCAAGATGAGGGGTACAATGAGCAGTTCTTC. Encoded protein: CASSQDEGYNEQFF.

The chain uses TRBV13 and TRBJ2-1, with D perhaps matching TRBD1 (6 bases). The V gene lost 3 bases and the J gene lost 4 bases, with 19 bases spanning the gap. The CDR3 consists of 17 residues. The V gene's germline CDR1 is PRHDT and CDR2 FYEKMQ (reference sequence). This chain's CDR3 is CASSFSTPGHPYNEQFF. For the CDR3, the DNA is TGTGCCAGCAGCTTCTCAACTCCGGGACACCCATACAATGAGCAGTTCTTC. The entire variable domain, with the rest obtained from reference TRBV13 and TRBJ2-1, is as follows: AAGVIQSPRHLIKEKRETATLKCYPIPRHDTVYWYQQGPGQDPQFLISFYEKMQSDKGSIPDRFSAQQFSDYHSELNMSSLELGDSALYFCASSFSTPGHPYNEQFFGPGTRLTVL.

For the CDR3, the DNA is TGCAGTGCTAGAGATCCCAGGGTGGTTCACGGGGAGCTGTTTTTT. Protein sequence: CSARDPRVVHGELFF. This chain joins TRBV20-1 and TRBJ2-2, with a weak D call TRBD1 (5 bases). Germline CDR1 and CDR2: DFQATT and SNEGSKA (reference sequence). V lost 0 bases and J lost 7, with 15 bases in between. The CDR3 length is 15 residues.

The V call is TRBV19, the J call TRBJ1-2; 8 bases match TRBD1. The CDR3 consists of 14 residues. The germline CDR1 and CDR2 sequences are LNHDA and SQIVND (reference sequence). J was trimmed by 4 bases and V by 9 bases; bases with no gene match: 10. CDR3 residues: CASRHGQGGYGYTF. Written as DNA, the CDR3 is TGTGCCAGCAGACATGGACAGGGCGGCTATGGCTACACCTTC.

In its sample, this clone was seen many times. CDR3 nucleotides: TGTGCCAGCAGTGAATGGTCCCAGGGATTAGGGCCGAACACTGAAGCTTTCTTT. As protein: CASSEWSQGLGPNTEAFF. The chain joins TRBV25-1 to TRBJ1-1, with D perhaps matching TRBD1 (5 bases). Trimming took off 1 base at V and 1 base at J, with 19 bases between the two ends. Germline V gives CDR1 MGHDK, CDR2 SYGVNS. This CDR3 contains 18 residues.

The chain is built from TRBV29-1 and TRBJ2-7; TRBD1 might be the D (6 bases). Germline CDR1 SQVTM, CDR2 ANQGSEA. There are 12 residues in the CDR3. With 4 bases removed from V and 6 bases from J, the gap between germline ends came to 13 bases. The CDR3 protein is CSVALTGPEQYF. The CDR3 DNA is TGCAGCGTTGCTCTCACAGGGCCCGAGCAGTACTTC.

This clone was detected many times. V usage is TRBV20-1 and J usage is TRBJ2-7; TRBD2 aligns across 8 bases. The CDR3 runs 14 residues. J gave up 2 bases and V 2 bases, and 5 bases lay outside the gene matches. The germline CDR1 and CDR2 sequences are DFQATT and SNEGSKA (reference sequence). CDR3 nucleotides: TGCAGTGCTAGACTGGCGGGAGGCACCTACGAGCAGTACTTC. Amino acid sequence: CSARLAGGTYEQYF.

This clone was seen many times. The rearrangement links TRBV7-2 to TRBJ2-3; D remains ambiguous. CDR1 is SGHTA, CDR2 FQGNSA, per germline. The CDR3 extends over 12 amino acids. Trimming stripped 3 bases from V and 5 bases from J, with 6 bases between. CDR3 coding DNA: TGTGCCAGCAGCTTTAAGCAAGATACGCAGTATTTT. It codes for CASSFKQDTQYF.

The table lists this clone with many counts. One end of the junction varies from germline; a read error may be responsible. This chain uses TRBV7-7 with TRBJ2-2; 8 bases are shared with TRBD1. Germline V gene lookup returns CDR1 SSHAT and CDR2 FNYEAQ (reference sequence). CDR3 length: 16 residues. The DNA of the CDR3 is TGTGCTAGCAGCGCCTCCGACAGGGGTTGGACCGGGGAGCTGTTTTTT. Amino acids: CASSASDRGWTGELFF. Full variable domain (outside the CDR3, taken from reference TRBV7-7 and TRBJ2-2): GAGVSQSPRYKVTKRGQDVTLRCDPISSHATLYWYQQALGQGPEFLTYFNYEAQPDKSGLPSDRFSAERPEGSISTLTIQRTEQRDSAMYRCASSASDRGWTGELFFGEGSRLTVL.

This clone was recorded many times. This chain uses TRBV19 with TRBJ1-4; TRBD1 agrees at 7 bases. CDR3 size: 14 residues. Germline CDR1 and CDR2: LNHDA and SQIVND (reference sequence). Trimming took 7 bases from V and 8 from J; bases not matched to a gene: 10. The CDR3 DNA reads as TGTGCCAGTAATCTCTGGGACAGTGGCGAAAAACTGTTTTTT. The encoded protein is CASNLWDSGEKLFF. Based on the CDR3 plus reference TRBV19 and TRBJ1-4, the full variable domain is DGGITQSPKYLFRKEGQNVTLSCEQNLNHDAMYWYRQDPGQGLRLIYYSQIVNDFQKGDIAEGYSVSREKKESFPLTVTSAQKNPTAFYLCASNLWDSGEKLFFGSGTQLSVL.

Many counts were recorded for this clone. V is TRBV28 and J is TRBJ1-5; D may be TRBD1 (6 bases). Deletions cut 5 bases from V and 0 bases from J, with 17 bases between. The germline CDR1 and CDR2 sequences are MDHEN and SYDVKM. The CDR3 is made up of 17 amino acids. The CDR3 loop reads CASSPGGRLYSNQPQHF. CDR3 DNA sequence: TGTGCCAGCAGTCCTGGGGGGCGACTATATAGCAATCAGCCCCAGCATTTT.

This clone was observed a few times. The chain links TRBV3-1 to TRBJ1-6; 8 bases match TRBD1. The CDR3 runs to 14 residues. The junction had 9 bases not matched to a gene; V was cut back by 7 bases and J by 10 bases. Germline CDR1 reads LGHDT; CDR2 reads YNNKEL (reference sequence). The CDR3 spells CASKLYRGNSPLHF. DNA of the CDR3: TGTGCCAGCAAATTGTACAGGGGGAACTCACCCCTCCACTTT.

This clone was observed once. The V and J genes are TRBV11-2 and TRBJ1-5; D ambiguous. Germline V lookup: CDR1 SGHAT, CDR2 FQNNGV. The CDR3 is 19 residues long. The germline V and J ends were trimmed by 0 bases and 3 bases, with 21 bases remaining between them. CDR3 DNA sequence: TGTGCCAGCAGCTTAGATCCGGCCGAGCGTTCGATGAACAATCAGCCCCAGCATTTT. The encoded protein is CASSLDPAERSMNNQPQHF.

This clone came up many times. The chain carries TRBV20-1 and TRBJ2-7, with D tentatively TRBD2 (6 bases). The V and J ends lost 6 bases and 6 bases respectively, with 9 bases between them. Per germline, CDR1 DFQATT and CDR2 SNEGSKA (reference sequence). There are 10 residues in the CDR3. CDR3 nucleotides: TGCAGTGCGTCCGGGGGCGAGCAGTACTTC. It codes for CSASGGEQYF.

A remark on this clone: A much bigger clone sits one base away, suggesting this may be a read error. The chain combines TRBV29-1 with TRBJ2-7, with D tentatively TRBD2 (5 bases). Germline V gene sequence: CDR1 SQVTM, CDR2 ANQGSEA. Trimming took off 7 bases at V and 3 bases at J, with 16 bases between the two ends. This CDR3 region has 13 residues. The DNA of the CDR3 is TGCAGCGCATCTAACCCGGGGAACTACGAGCAGTACTTC. Its translation: CSASNPGNYEQYF.

This chain joins TRBV19 and TRBJ2-2, with D uncertain. Per the germline V gene, CDR1 is LNHDA and CDR2 is SQIVND (reference sequence). The CDR3 sequence is 16 residues long. V was clipped by 8 bases and J by 3 bases, with 19 bases between them. The DNA for the CDR3 is TGTGCCAGTTATAATGACCGAACGTATGACACCGGGGAGCTGTTTTTT. Translation: CASYNDRTYDTGELFF. Full variable domain (missing parts from reference TRBV19 and TRBJ2-2): DGGITQSPKYLFRKEGQNVTLSCEQNLNHDAMYWYRQDPGQGLRLIYYSQIVNDFQKGDIAEGYSVSREKKESFPLTVTSAQKNPTAFYLCASYNDRTYDTGELFFGEGSRLTVL.

This clone was seen repeatedly, ten times or more. The chain couples TRBV19 to TRBJ2-4; a weak D match, TRBD1 (5 bases). Germline V CDR1 and CDR2: LNHDA, SQIVND (reference sequence). This CDR3 has 15 amino acids. The V end lost 6 bases, the J end lost 3 bases, and 15 bases lay between the germline ends. CDR3 in DNA: TGTGCCAGTAGCCCCCCAGGGATCGGCAAAAACATTCAGTACTTC. This encodes CASSPPGIGKNIQYF.